These 14 T cell receptor beta chains were all obtained from the same sample, sequenced in a study of shared clonotypes between healthy human individuals (dated by TCRdb to the early 2020s). Library construction relied on the immunoSEQ multiplex PCR assay. This is the immuneACCESS table as TCRdb keeps it, with only in-frame sequences that have V and J called. A part of the clones is gone; compared with another copy, unresolved V genes explain less than half, and the rest is unexplained. For this sample the table gives about half a million clones, of which around 80% were detected only once. Around 13% of the sample belongs to the ten largest clones. Sequencing was performed on PBMCs. The source of these receptors is a woman aged 40 to 50 in good health. Some clones in this sample may be carry-over from other donors' samples.

To note about this clone: This may be a read error, as it is one base from a much larger clone. V and J are TRBV7-3 and TRBJ2-5, with a tentative D call TRBD1 (6 bases). This CDR3 contains 13 residues. Trimming stripped 2 bases from V and 5 bases from J, with 9 bases between. Germline CDR1 is SGHTA and CDR2 is FQGTGA. The chain's CDR3 is CASSLLRGETQYF. In DNA, the CDR3 is TGTGCCAGCAGCTTATTGAGGGGGGAGACCCAGTACTTC.

This clone occurred a few times. This chain joins TRBV28 and TRBJ1-4; D not certain. The V end lost 4 bases, the J end lost 8 bases, and 11 bases lay between the germline ends. This CDR3 spans 13 amino acids. CDR1 is MDHEN, CDR2 SYDVKM, per germline. The CDR3 DNA sequence: TGTGCCAGCAGTTCATCGTCAAACGAAAAACTGTTTTTT. Its protein product is CASSSSSNEKLFF.

The rearrangement joins TRBV4-3 to TRBJ1-4; TRBD1 might be the D (6 bases). Germline V gene data show CDR1 as LGHNA and CDR2 as YSLEER. The V end was cut by 4 bases, the J end by 0 bases, with 15 bases between. The CDR3 loop spans 17 amino acids. The CDR3 loop is CASSPRYKGATNEKLFF. CDR3 bases: TGCGCCAGCAGCCCGAGATACAAGGGGGCAACTAATGAAAAACTGTTTTTT.

The rearrangement links TRBV30 to TRBJ1-1; D call uncertain. In germline, CDR1 is GTSNPN, CDR2 SVGIG (reference sequence). CDR3 length equals 14 residues. V lost 0 bases to trimming and J lost 3 bases, with 11 bases between them. CDR3 residues: CAWSVTFRDTEAFF. In DNA, the CDR3 is TGTGCCTGGAGTGTAACATTTCGTGACACTGAAGCTTTCTTT.

The rearrangement links TRBV19 to TRBJ2-3, with D perhaps assigned TRBD1 or TRBD2 (6 bases each). The CDR3 has 13 amino acids. Germline V gene lookup returns CDR1 LNHDA and CDR2 SQIVND (reference sequence). Trimming left V 6 bases short and J 9 bases short, with 16 bases between. The DNA for the CDR3 is TGTGCCAGTAGACCCACAGGGACTCCGACGCAGTATTTT. It specifies CASRPTGTPTQYF.

As regards this clone: A much more abundant neighbour one base away suggests this may be a read error. This is likely a read error, given that the CDR3 carries no conserved phenylalanine or tryptophan at its end. At the DNA level, this CDR3 is encoded by other sequences in the same sample as well. V and J are TRBV30 and TRBJ1-2; D is perhaps TRBD1 (6 bases). Per germline, CDR1 GTSNPN and CDR2 SVGIG (reference sequence). The V and J ends lost 5 bases and 7 bases respectively, with 20 bases between them. The CDR3 loop spans 14 amino acids. CDR3 sequence reads: CAWGGPRTKAGYTL. DNA for the CDR3: TGTGCCTGGGGGGGGCCGAGGACAAAGGCTGGCTACACCTTA.

Regarding this clone: A far larger clone differs by one base, so this is likely a read error. This chain connects TRBV5-1 to TRBJ2-1; TRBD1 matches 7 bases. In germline, CDR1 is SGHRS, CDR2 YFSETQ. The CDR3 spans 19 residues. Trimming at V came to 1 base and at J to 10 bases, leaving 23 bases not matched to a gene. The CDR3 DNA reads as TGCGCCAGCAGCTTGTCCCGGGACAGACCATCCTTGGCCTCCTACGAGCAGTTCTTC. Its translation: CASSLSRDRPSLASYEQFF.

The chain recombines TRBV4-3 with TRBJ2-1; D not certain. CDR3 length: 16 amino acids. V lost 4 bases and J lost 6, with 19 bases in between. CDR1 and CDR2 (germline): LGHNA, YSLEER. CDR3 amino acids: CASSLEDGGNFNEQFF. The CDR3 nucleotides are TGCGCCAGCAGCCTCGAGGACGGTGGAAATTTCAATGAGCAGTTCTTC.

V and J are TRBV4-1 and TRBJ2-4, with D unresolved. Deletions cut 1 base from V and 8 bases from J, with 12 bases between. The CDR3 is 14 amino acids. CDR1 and CDR2 (germline): MGHRA, YSYEKL. CDR3 in amino acids: CASSQGAVSDIQYF. In DNA form, the CDR3 reads TGCGCCAGCAGCCAAGGTGCAGTGTCGGACATTCAGTACTTC.

The chain combines TRBV27 with TRBJ2-7; TRBD2 agrees at 14 bases. This CDR3 spans 17 amino acids. Trimming removed 5 bases from V and 5 bases from J; junction bases left unmatched: 11. Germline CDR1 and CDR2: MNHEY and SMNVEV (reference sequence). The CDR3 DNA is TGTGCCAGCAGTACCCGAGGGACTAGCGGGAGTTATGACGAGCAGTACTTC. This gives the protein CASSTRGTSGSYDEQYF.

In this sample, this clone turned up once. This chain links TRBV11-2 with TRBJ2-7, with D tentatively TRBD2 (6 bases). CDR3 length: 15 amino acids. V gave up 0 bases and J gave up 4 bases, with 13 bases separating them. CDR1 and CDR2 from the germline V gene are SGHAT and FQNNGV. The CDR3 loop is CASSLDGLGGYEQYF. The CDR3, as DNA: TGTGCCAGCAGCTTAGATGGCCTGGGGGGTTACGAGCAGTACTTC.

The chain joins TRBV2 to TRBJ2-7, with TRBD2 matching 9 bases. The length of the CDR3 is 14 residues. Germline values: CDR1 SNHLY, CDR2 FYNNEI. The ends lost 3 bases at V and 2 bases at J; junction bases unmatched: 2. Written as DNA, the CDR3 is TGTGCCAGCAGTGAGCGGGAGGGTCCCTACGAGCAGTACTTC. It translates to CASSEREGPYEQYF.

The chain carries TRBV28 and TRBJ2-3; 8 bases are shared with TRBD2. The CDR3 covers 14 residues. J lost 2 bases, V lost 3 bases, and 1 base had no gene match. CDR1 and CDR2 (germline): MDHEN, SYDVKM. CDR3 region: CASSFGGDTDTQYF. The CDR3 DNA reads TGTGCCAGCAGTTTCGGGGGGGACACAGATACGCAGTATTTT.

This clone has just one count. At the DNA level, this CDR3 is encoded by other sequences in the same sample as well. The chain joins TRBV7-9 to TRBJ2-7; 8 nucleotides line up with TRBD2. Germline CDR1 SEHNR, CDR2 FQNEAQ (reference sequence). Trimming took 5 bases from V and 6 from J; bases not matched to a gene: 9. The CDR3 has 14 residues. CDR3 protein: CASSPRGLGGEQYF. CDR3 sequence (DNA): TGTGCCAGCAGCCCGAGGGGACTAGGTGGCGAGCAGTACTTC.